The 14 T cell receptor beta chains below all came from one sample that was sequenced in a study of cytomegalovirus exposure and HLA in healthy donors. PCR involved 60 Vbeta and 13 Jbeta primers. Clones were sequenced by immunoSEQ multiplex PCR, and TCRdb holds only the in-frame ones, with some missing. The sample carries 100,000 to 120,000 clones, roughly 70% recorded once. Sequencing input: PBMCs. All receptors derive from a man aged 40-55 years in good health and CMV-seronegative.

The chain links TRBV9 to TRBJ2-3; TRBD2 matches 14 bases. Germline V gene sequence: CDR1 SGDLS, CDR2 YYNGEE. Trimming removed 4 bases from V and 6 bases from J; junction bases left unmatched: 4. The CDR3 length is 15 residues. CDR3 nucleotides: TGTGCCAGCAGCCCCCGGACTAGCGGGAGGGATACGCAGTATTTT. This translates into CASSPRTSGRDTQYF.

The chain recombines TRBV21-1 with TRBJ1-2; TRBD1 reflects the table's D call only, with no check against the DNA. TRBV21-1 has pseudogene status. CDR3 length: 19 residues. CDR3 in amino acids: CASSKWIGSKRQGGNGYTF. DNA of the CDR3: TGTGCCAGCAGCAAATGGATCGGTTCTAAAAGACAGGGCGGGAATGGCTACACCTTC.

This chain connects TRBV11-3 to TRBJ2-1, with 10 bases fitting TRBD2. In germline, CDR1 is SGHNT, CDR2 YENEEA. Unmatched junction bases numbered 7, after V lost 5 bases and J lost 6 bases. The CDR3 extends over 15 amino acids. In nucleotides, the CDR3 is TGTGCCAGCAGCCCCGATAGCGGGAGGATCAATGAGCAGTTCTTC. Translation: CASSPDSGRINEQFF.

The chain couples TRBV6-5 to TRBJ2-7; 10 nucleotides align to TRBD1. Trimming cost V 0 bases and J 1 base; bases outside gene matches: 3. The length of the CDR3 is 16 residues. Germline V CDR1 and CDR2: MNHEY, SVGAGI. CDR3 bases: TGTGCCAGCAGTTACTCGACAGGGGGCTATTCCTACGAGCAGTACTTC. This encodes CASSYSTGGYSYEQYF.

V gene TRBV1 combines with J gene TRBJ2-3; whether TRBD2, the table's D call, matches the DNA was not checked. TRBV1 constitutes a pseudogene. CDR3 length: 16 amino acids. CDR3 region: CTSSQVISGSTDTQYF. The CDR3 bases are TGCACCAGCAGCCAAGTGATTAGCGGGAGCACAGATACGCAGTATTTT.

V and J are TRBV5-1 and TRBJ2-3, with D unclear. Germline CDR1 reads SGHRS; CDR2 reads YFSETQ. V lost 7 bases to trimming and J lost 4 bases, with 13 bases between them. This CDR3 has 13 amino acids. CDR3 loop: CASGQLRADTQYF. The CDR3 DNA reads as TGCGCCAGCGGGCAGTTAAGAGCAGATACGCAGTATTTT.

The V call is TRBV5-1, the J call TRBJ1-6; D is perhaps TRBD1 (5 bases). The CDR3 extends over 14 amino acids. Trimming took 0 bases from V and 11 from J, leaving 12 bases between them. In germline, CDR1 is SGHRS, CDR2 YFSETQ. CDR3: CASSLGQGQAPLHF. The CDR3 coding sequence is TGCGCCAGCAGCTTGGGGCAGGGCCAAGCACCCCTCCACTTT.

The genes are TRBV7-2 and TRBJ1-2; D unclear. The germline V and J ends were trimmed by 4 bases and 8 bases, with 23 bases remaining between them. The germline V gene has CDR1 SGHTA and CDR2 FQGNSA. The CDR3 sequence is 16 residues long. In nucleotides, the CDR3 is TGTGCCAGCAGCTCCCAACTTGGAGCGGGTCTTCAGGGCTACACCTTC. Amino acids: CASSSQLGAGLQGYTF. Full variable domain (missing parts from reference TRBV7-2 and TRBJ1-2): GAGVSQSPSNKVTEKGKDVELRCDPISGHTALYWYRQSLGQGLEFLIYFQGNSAPDKSGLPSDRFSAERTGGSVSTLTIQRTQQEDSAVYLCASSSQLGAGLQGYTFGSGTRLTVV.

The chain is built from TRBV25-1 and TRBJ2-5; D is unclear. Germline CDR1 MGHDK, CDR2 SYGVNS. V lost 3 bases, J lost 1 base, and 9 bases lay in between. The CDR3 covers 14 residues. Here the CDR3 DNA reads TGTGCCAGCAGTGACTTGGAGAGCCAAGAGACCCAGTACTTC. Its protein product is CASSDLESQETQYF.

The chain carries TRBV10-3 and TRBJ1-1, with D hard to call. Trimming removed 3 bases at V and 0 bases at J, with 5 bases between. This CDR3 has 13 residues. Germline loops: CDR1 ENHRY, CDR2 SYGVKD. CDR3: CAISDSLNTEAFF. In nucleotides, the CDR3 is TGTGCCATCAGTGACTCCCTGAACACTGAAGCTTTCTTT.

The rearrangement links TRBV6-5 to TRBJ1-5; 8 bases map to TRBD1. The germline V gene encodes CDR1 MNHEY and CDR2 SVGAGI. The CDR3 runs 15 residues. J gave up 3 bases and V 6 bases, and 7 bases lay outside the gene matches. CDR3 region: CASSRTGLNNQPQHF. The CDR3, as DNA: TGTGCCAGCAGCCGGACAGGGCTAAACAATCAGCCCCAGCATTTT.

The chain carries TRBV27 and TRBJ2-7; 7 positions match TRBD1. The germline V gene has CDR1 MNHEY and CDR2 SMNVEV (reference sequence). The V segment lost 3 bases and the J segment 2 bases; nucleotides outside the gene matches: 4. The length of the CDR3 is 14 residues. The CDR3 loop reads CASSFRGPTYEQYF. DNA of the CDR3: TGTGCCAGCAGTTTTAGGGGGCCTACCTACGAGCAGTACTTC.

The CDR3 is CATSAGRRSGNQPQHF. CDR3 sequence (DNA): TGTGCCACCTCGGCCGGCAGGAGATCGGGGAATCAGCCCCAGCATTTT. The chain is built from TRBV15 and TRBJ1-5; no reliable D call. Between the trimmed V and J ends, which lost 8 bases and 4 bases, there was a span of 21 bases. CDR1 and CDR2 from the germline V gene are LNHNV and YYDKDF (reference sequence). The CDR3 loop spans 16 amino acids.

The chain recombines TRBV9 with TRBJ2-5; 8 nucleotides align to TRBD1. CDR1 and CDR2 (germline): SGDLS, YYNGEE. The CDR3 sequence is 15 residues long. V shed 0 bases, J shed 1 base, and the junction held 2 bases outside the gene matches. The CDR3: CASSVGTGTQETQYF. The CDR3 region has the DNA TGTGCCAGCAGCGTAGGGACAGGGACCCAAGAGACCCAGTACTTC.